This T cell receptor beta chain derives from a study of blood T cell repertoires in COVID-19. Those who participated ranged in age from roughly 18 to 90 years and resided in approximately 23 US areas. Participants reported their clinical history, and cohort assignment relied on those reports. CDR1 and CDR2 (germline): SGHRS, YFSETQ. The V end was cut by 5 bases, the J end by 6 bases, with 26 bases between. The CDR3 is 17 residues long. This clone was seen a few times. Sequenced by immunoSEQ multiplex PCR; TCRdb stores in-frame clones only, minus some. Of roughly 210,000 clones listed, roughly 87% are singletons.

This rearrangement joins TRBV5-1 to TRBJ1-2, with D possibly being TRBD1 (6 bases). This clonotype originated in a man younger than 45 in a cohort exposed to, infected with or recovered from COVID-19 (not recorded which). The sample consisted of PBMCs or T cells enriched from blood (not recorded which). As DNA, the CDR3 is TGCGCCAGCAGTCCACAGCCCGGCCCGACAGGCGTCAATGGCTACACCTTC. Its protein product is CASSPQPGPTGVNGYTF.